Listed below are T cell receptor beta chains from one sample, sequenced in a study of preoperative IRX-2 immunotherapy in early breast cancer. The data were produced by immunoSEQ multiplex PCR, yet TCRdb's version contains in-frame clones alone and is incomplete. The table has under 20,000 clones, around four fifths seen once; the top ten hold more than 0.9%. The sequencing used lymph node tissue, collected after IRX-2 immunotherapy. The receptors stem from a human donor with breast cancer. Both conserved end residues are part of each CDR3. Fields, in order: D gene, J gene, clone size, V gene, CDR3 DNA, CDR3 protein. D genes are given only for firm matches. Rows may omit the clone size; those that give it use once, few, many or a size class.

>TRBD1|TRBJ2-7|NA|TRBV6-8
TGTGCCAGCAGCAGCCCCCCAGGGGGTGATTATGAGCAGTACTTC
CASSSPPGGDYEQYF
>NA|TRBJ2-1|NA|TRBV6-8
TGTGCCAGCAGTTTTTATCCACTAGCCTCCAATGAGCAGTTCTTC
CASSFYPLASNEQFF
>TRBD2|TRBJ2-3|NA|TRBV6-8
TGTGCCAGCAGTTATACTAGCGGGAGCACAGATACGCAGTATTTT
CASSYTSGSTDTQYF
>TRBD1|TRBJ2-5|NA|TRBV6-8
TGTGCCAGCAGCCGACAGGGTCAAGGGAGAGAGACCCAGTACTTC
CASSRQGQGRETQYF
>NA|TRBJ1-2|once|TRBV11-3
TGTGCCAGCAGCAGAGATTTCGGGACGGCACATAATTATGGCTACACCTTC
CASSRDFGTAHNYGYTF
>NA|TRBJ1-1|NA|TRBV19
TGTGCCAGTAGTATAGTTGGGACCTCTGAAGCTTTCTTT
CASSIVGTSEAFF
>NA|TRBJ2-5|NA|TRBV5-1
TGCGCCAGCAGATTCGGGGGGCGCCTTAGAGAGACCCAGTACTTC
CASRFGGRLRETQYF
>NA|TRBJ2-3|NA|TRBV4-1
TGCGCCAGCAGCCAAGGATCCCTAGGGGGAGAAGATACGCAGTATTTT
CASSQGSLGGEDTQYF
>NA|TRBJ1-2|NA|TRBV18
TGTGCCAGCTCACCACCGGCAGGGAACTATGGCTACACCTTC
CASSPPAGNYGYTF
>NA|TRBJ1-6|NA|TRBV5-1
TGCGCCAGCAGCTTGGACCTAGTGGGAAATTCACCCCTCCACTTT
CASSLDLVGNSPLHF